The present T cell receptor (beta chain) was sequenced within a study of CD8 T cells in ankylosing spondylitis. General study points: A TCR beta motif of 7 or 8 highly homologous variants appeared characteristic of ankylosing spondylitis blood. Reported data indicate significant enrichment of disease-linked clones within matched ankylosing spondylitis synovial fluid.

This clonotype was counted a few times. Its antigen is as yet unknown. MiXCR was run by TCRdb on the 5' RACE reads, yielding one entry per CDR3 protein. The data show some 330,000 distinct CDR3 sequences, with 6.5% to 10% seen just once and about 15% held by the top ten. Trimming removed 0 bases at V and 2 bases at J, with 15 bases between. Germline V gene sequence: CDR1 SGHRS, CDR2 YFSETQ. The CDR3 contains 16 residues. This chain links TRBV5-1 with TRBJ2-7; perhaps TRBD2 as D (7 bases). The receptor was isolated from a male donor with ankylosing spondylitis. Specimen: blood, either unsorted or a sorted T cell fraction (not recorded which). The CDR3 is CASSLVYQRDTYEQYF. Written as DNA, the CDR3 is TGCGCCAGCAGCTTGGTCTACCAGCGGGACACCTACGAGCAGTACTTC.